This T cell receptor beta chain was retrieved from a study of T cells in Graves' hyperthyroidism and ophthalmopathy. This clonotype was counted between two and nine times. V was trimmed by 6 bases and J by 9 bases, leaving 12 bases between them. The CDR3 totals 13 residues. Using RNA transcripts as the source, TCR beta CDR3 regions were amplified. When the TCR CDR3 underwent first-round RT-PCR, the HTBI primer set was used. Using its own MiXCR run on the multiplex PCR reads, TCRdb lists one record per CDR3 protein. The profile shows 690,000 or so distinct CDR3 sequences, roughly 20% of them singletons.

V usage is TRBV12-3 or TRBV12-4 and J usage is TRBJ1-6; no reliable D call. Sequenced: blood. This clonotype was obtained from a woman aged 50 to 65 with Graves' hyperthyroidism that later progressed to Graves' ophthalmopathy. CDR3 DNA sequence: TGTGCCAGCAGCCCGACAACTTCTTCACCCCTCCACTTT. Translation: CASSPTTSSPLHF.